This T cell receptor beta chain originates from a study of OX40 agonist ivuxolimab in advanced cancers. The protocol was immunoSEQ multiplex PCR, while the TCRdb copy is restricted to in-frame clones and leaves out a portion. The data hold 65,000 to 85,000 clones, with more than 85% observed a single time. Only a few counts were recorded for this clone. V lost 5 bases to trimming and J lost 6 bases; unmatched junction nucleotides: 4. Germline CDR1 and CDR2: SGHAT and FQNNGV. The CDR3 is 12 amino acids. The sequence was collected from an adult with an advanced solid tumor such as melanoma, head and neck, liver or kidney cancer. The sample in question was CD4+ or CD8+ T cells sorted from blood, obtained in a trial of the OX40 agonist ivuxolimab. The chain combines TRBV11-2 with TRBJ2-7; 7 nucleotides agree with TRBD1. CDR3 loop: CASSKGAGEQYF. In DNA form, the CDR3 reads TGTGCCAGCAGCAAGGGGGCTGGCGAGCAGTACTTC.